Listed here is a single T cell receptor (beta chain). The antigen remains unidentified. Only in-frame clones appear in the TCRdb table, and some are missing; sequencing was by immunoSEQ multiplex PCR. The profile shows around 70,000 clones, about 93% of them singletons. The sample is drawn from a study of cytomegalovirus exposure and HLA in healthy donors. Study observations and caveats: Within the approximately 110 validation repertoires, first-cohort TCR clusters tended to co-occur, according to a later analysis.

From germline, CDR1 is SQVTM and CDR2 ANQGSEA. The CDR3 consists of 12 residues. Trimming cost V 3 bases and J 3 bases, with 5 bases left between them. Specimen: PBMCs. This receptor was obtained from a woman younger than 30 in good health and CMV-seronegative. The chain carries TRBV29-1 and TRBJ2-2, with D possibly TRBD1 on 5 matching bases. CDR3 amino acids: CSVEGHTGELFF. For the CDR3, the DNA is TGCAGCGTTGAGGGGCACACCGGGGAGCTGTTTTTT.